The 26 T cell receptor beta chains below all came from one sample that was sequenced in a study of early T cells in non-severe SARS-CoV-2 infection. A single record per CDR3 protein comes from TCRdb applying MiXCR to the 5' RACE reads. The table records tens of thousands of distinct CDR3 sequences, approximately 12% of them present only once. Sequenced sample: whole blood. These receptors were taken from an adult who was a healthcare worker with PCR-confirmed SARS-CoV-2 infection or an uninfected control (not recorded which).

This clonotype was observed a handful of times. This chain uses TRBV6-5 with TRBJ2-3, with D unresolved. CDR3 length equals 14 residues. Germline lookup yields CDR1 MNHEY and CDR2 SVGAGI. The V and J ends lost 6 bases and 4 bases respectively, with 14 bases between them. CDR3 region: CASSLTVLADTQYF. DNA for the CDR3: TGTGCCAGCAGCTTAACGGTGCTGGCAGATACGCAGTATTTT.

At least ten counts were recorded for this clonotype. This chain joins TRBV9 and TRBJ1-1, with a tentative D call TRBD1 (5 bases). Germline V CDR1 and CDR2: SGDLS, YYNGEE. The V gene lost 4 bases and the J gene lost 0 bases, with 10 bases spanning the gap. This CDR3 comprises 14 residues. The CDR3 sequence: CASSRTTMNTEAFF. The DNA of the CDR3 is TGTGCCAGCAGCCGGACAACGATGAACACTGAAGCTTTCTTT.

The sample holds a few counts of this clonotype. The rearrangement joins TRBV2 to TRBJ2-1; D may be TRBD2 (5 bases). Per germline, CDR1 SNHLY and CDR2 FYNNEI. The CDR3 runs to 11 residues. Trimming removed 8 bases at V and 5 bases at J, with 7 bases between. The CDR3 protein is CASEGNNEQFF. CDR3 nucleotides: TGTGCCAGCGAGGGTAACAATGAGCAGTTCTTC.

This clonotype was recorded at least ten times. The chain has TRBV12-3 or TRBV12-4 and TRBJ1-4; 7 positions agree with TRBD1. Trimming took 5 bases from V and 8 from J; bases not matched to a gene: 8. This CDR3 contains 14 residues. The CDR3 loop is CASSPGGFGEKLFF. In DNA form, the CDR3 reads TGTGCCAGCAGTCCAGGGGGATTTGGCGAAAAACTGTTTTTT.

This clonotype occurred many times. In nucleotides, the CDR3 is TGTGCCAGCAGCCCGAGTTCGGACACCGGGGAGCTGTTTTTT. This sequence encodes CASSPSSDTGELFF. The chain uses TRBV11-2 and TRBJ2-2; D remains unclear. The CDR3 extends over 14 amino acids. CDR1 SGHAT and CDR2 FQNNGV come from the germline V gene. Trimming stripped 5 bases from V and 3 bases from J, with 10 bases between.

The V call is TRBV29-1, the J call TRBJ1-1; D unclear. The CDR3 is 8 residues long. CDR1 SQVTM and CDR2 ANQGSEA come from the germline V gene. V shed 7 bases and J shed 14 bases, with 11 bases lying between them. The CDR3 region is CSAELTFF. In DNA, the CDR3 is TGCAGCGCCGAGCTGACCTTCTTT.

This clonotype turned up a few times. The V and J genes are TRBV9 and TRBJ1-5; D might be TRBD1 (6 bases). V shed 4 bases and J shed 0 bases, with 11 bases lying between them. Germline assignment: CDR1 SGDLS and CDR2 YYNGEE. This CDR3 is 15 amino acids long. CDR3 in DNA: TGTGCCAGCAGCTTCGGACAGTATAGCAATCAGCCCCAGCATTTT. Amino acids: CASSFGQYSNQPQHF.

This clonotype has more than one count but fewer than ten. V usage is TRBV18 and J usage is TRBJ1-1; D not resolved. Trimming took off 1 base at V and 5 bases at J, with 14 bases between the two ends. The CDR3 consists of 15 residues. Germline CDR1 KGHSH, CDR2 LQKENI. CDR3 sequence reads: CASSPLVPIGTEAFF. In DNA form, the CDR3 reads TGTGCCAGCTCACCACTGGTCCCGATAGGGACTGAAGCTTTCTTT.

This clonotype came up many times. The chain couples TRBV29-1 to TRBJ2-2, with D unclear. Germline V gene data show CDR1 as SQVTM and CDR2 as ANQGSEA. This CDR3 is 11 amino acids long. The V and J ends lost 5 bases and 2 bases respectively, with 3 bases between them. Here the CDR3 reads CSVSNTGELFF. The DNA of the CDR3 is TGCAGCGTTTCTAACACCGGGGAGCTGTTTTTT.

The CDR3 loop is CASSRTSGGVTDEQFF. CDR3 coding DNA: TGTGCCAGCAGCCGGACTAGCGGGGGGGTGACCGATGAGCAGTTCTTC. The V gene is TRBV7-9, the J gene TRBJ2-1; 15 nucleotides line up with TRBD2. J was trimmed by 8 bases and V by 5 bases; bases with no gene match: 7. The CDR3 loop spans 16 amino acids. Germline V gene data show CDR1 as SEHNR and CDR2 as FQNEAQ (reference sequence). Variable domain in full (rest from reference TRBV7-9 and TRBJ2-1): DTGVSQNPRHKITKRGQNVTFRCDPISEHNRLYWYRQTLGQGPEFLTYFQNEAQLEKSRLLSDRFSAERPKGSFSTLEIQRTEQGDSAMYLCASSRTSGGVTDEQFFGPGTRLTVL.

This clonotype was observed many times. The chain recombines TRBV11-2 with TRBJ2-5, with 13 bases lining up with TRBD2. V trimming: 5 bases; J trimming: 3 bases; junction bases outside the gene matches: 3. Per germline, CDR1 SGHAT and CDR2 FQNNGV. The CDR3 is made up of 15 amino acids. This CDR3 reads CASSEGLAGKETQYF. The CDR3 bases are TGTGCCAGCAGCGAGGGACTAGCGGGGAAAGAGACCCAGTACTTC.

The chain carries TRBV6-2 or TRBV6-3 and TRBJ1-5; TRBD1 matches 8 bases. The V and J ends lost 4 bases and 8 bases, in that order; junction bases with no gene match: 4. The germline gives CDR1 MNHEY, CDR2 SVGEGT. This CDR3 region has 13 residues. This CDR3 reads CASSLQGVKPQHF. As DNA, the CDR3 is TGTGCCAGCAGTTTACAGGGGGTTAAGCCCCAGCATTTT.

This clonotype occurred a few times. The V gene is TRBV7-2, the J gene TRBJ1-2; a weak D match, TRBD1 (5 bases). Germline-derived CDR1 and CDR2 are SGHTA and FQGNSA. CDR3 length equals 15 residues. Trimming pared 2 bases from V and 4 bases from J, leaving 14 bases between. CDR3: CASSLTDINPYGYTF. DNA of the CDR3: TGTGCCAGCAGCTTAACGGACATCAATCCCTATGGCTACACCTTC.

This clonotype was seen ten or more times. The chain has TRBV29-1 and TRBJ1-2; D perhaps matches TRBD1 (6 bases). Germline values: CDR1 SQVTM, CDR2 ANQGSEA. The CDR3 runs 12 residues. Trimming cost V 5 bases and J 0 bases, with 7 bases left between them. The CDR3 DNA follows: TGCAGCGTTTGGACAGCTAACTATGGCTACACCTTC. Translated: CSVWTANYGYTF.

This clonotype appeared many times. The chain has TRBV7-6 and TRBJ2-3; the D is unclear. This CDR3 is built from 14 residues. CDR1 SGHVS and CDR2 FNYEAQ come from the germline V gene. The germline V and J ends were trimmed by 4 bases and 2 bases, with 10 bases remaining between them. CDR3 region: CASSYRANTDTQYF. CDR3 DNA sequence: TGTGCCAGCAGCTACCGGGCCAACACAGATACGCAGTATTTT. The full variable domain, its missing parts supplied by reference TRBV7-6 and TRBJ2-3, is GAGVSQSPRYKVTKRGQDVALRCDPISGHVSLYWYRQALGQGPEFLTYFNYEAQQDKSGLPNDRFSAERPEGSISTLTIQRTEQRDSAMYRCASSYRANTDTQYFGPGTRLTVL.

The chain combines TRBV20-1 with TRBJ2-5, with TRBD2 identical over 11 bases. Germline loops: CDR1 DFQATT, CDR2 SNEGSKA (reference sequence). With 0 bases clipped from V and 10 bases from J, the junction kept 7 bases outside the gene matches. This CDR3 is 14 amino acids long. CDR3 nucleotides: TGCAGTGCTAGAGACCCCGTAGCGGGGGGGCTCCAGTACTTC. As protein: CSARDPVAGGLQYF.

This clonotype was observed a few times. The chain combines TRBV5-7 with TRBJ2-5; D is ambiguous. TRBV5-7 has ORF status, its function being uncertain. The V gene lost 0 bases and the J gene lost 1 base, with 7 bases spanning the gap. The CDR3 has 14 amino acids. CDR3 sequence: CASSLGPTQETQYF. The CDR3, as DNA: TGTGCCAGCAGCTTGGGACCTACCCAAGAGACCCAGTACTTC.

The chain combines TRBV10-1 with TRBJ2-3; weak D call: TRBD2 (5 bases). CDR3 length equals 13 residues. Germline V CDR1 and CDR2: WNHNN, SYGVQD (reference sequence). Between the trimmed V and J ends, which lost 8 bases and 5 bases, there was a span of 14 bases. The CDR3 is CASQEDLIDTQYF. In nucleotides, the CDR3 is TGCGCCAGCCAGGAGGACCTAATAGATACGCAGTATTTT.

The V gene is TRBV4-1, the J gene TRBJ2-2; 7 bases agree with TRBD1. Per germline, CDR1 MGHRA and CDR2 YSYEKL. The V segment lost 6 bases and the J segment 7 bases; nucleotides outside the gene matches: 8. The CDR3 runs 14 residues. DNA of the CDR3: TGCGCCAGCAGACCCGGACAGGCGGGCGGGGAGCTGTTTTTT. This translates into CASRPGQAGGELFF.

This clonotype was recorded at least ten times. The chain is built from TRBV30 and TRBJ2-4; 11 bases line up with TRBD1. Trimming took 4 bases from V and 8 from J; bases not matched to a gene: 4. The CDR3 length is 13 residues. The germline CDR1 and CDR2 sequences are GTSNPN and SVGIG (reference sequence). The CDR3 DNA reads TGTGCCTGGAATGCGGGACAGGGGGACATTCAGTACTTC. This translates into CAWNAGQGDIQYF. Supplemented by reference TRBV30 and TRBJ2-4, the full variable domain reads SQTIHQWPATLVQPVGSPLSLECTVEGTSNPNLYWYRQAAGRGLQLLFYSVGIGQISSEVPQNLSASRPQDRQFILSSKKLLLSDSGFYLCAWNAGQGDIQYFGAGTRLSVL.

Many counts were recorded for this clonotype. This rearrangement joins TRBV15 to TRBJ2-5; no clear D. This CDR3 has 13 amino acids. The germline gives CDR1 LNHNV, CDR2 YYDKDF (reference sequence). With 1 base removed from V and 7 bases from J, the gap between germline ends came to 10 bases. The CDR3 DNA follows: TGTGCCACCAGCAGAGCTCAACGCGGGACCCAGTACTTC. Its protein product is CATSRAQRGTQYF. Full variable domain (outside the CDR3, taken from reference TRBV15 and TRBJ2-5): DAMVIQNPRYQVTQFGKPVTLSCSQTLNHNVMYWYQQKSSQAPKLLFHYYDKDFNNEADTPDNFQSRRPNTSFCFLDIRSPGLGDTAMYLCATSRAQRGTQYFGPGTRLLVL.

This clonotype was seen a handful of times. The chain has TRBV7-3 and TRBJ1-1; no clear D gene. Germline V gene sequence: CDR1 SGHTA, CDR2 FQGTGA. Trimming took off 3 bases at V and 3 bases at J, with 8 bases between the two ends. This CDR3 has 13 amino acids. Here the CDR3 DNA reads TGTGCCAGCAGCTTTGGCAGCCACACTGAAGCTTTCTTT. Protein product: CASSFGSHTEAFF.

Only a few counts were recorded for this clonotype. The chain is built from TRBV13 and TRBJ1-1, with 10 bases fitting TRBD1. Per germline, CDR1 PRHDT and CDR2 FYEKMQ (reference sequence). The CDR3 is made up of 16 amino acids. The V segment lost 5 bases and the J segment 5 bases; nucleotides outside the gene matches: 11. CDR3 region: CASSPGQGDFGTEAFF. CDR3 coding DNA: TGTGCCAGCAGCCCAGGACAGGGGGATTTCGGGACTGAAGCTTTCTTT. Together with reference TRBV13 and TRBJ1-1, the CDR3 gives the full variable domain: AAGVIQSPRHLIKEKRETATLKCYPIPRHDTVYWYQQGPGQDPQFLISFYEKMQSDKGSIPDRFSAQQFSDYHSELNMSSLELGDSALYFCASSPGQGDFGTEAFFGQGTRLTVV.

The CDR3 spells CASSPQGADGYTF. The DNA of the CDR3 is TGCGCCAGCAGCCCCCAAGGAGCAGATGGCTACACCTTC. This chain connects TRBV4-3 to TRBJ1-2; no firm D call. Germline CDR1 and CDR2: LGHNA and YSLEER. The V gene lost 4 bases and the J gene lost 6 bases, with 12 bases spanning the gap. The CDR3 spans 13 residues.

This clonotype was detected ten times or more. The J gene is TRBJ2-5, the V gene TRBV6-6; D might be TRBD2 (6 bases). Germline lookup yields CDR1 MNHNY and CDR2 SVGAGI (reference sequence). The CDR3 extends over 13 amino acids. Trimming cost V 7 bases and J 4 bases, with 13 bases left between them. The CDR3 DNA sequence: TGTGCCAGCATCCGCGGGGTAGGAGAGACCCAGTACTTC. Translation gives CASIRGVGETQYF.

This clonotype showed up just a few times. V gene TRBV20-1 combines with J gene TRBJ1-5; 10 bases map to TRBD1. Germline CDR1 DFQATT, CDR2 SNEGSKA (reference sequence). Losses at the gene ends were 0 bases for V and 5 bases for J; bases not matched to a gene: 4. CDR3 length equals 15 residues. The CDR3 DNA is TGCAGTGCTAGAGAGACAGGGGGCCCCTATCAGCCCCAGCATTTT. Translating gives CSARETGGPYQPQHF.